These 32 T cell receptor beta chains were sequenced from one sample in a study of response to subunit inactivated influenza vaccine. TCRdb ran MiXCR on the RT-PCR reads and lists one entry per CDR3 protein. Among about 780,000 distinct CDR3 sequences listed, around 18% were seen once. The sequencing here drew on PBMCs from blood, taken 5 days after vaccination. All receptors come from a man aged 45-60 years who received an inactivated influenza vaccine.

The CDR3 region has the DNA TGTGCCAGCAGCTTAGGGCAGACTGTGGGCTACACCTTC. Encoded protein: CASSLGQTVGYTF. The chain links TRBV7-9 to TRBJ1-2; D not certain. CDR3 size: 13 residues. CDR1 is SEHNR and CDR2 is FQNEAQ in the germline V gene (reference sequence). Trimming pared 1 base from V and 8 bases from J, leaving 11 bases between.

This clonotype came up a few times. The rearrangement joins TRBV9 to TRBJ1-5, with D uncertain. Trimming removed 0 bases at V and 7 bases at J, with 8 bases between. The CDR3 length is 13 residues. Germline V CDR1 and CDR2: SGDLS, YYNGEE. The CDR3 here is CASSVAGGQPQHF. The CDR3 bases are TGTGCCAGCAGCGTAGCCGGTGGACAGCCCCAGCATTTT. The variable domain in full, completed from reference TRBV9 and TRBJ1-5, reads DSGVTQTPKHLITATGQRVTLRCSPRSGDLSVYWYQQSLDQGLQFLIQYYNGEERAKGNILERFSAQQFPDLHSELNLSSLELGDSALYFCASSVAGGQPQHFGDGTRLSIL.

This clonotype was counted only a few times. This chain joins TRBV7-9 and TRBJ1-3; D ambiguous. CDR3 length equals 15 residues. The germline V gene has CDR1 SEHNR and CDR2 FQNEAQ (reference sequence). V was pared by 5 bases and J by 0 bases, with 11 bases between. This chain's CDR3 is CASSPVGSSGNTIYF. DNA of the CDR3: TGTGCCAGCAGCCCAGTGGGGTCCTCTGGAAACACCATATATTTT.

The rearrangement joins TRBV18 to TRBJ2-7; D remains unclear. Germline-derived CDR1 and CDR2 are KGHSH and LQKENI. V was trimmed by 0 bases and J by 2 bases, leaving 8 bases between them. The CDR3 runs to 14 residues. The CDR3 coding sequence is TGTGCCAGCTCACCACCAGGGTTTCCCTACGAGCAGTACTTC. Translated, it gives CASSPPGFPYEQYF.

This rearrangement joins TRBV7-8 to TRBJ2-7; 13 positions match TRBD2. Germline CDR1 is SGHVS and CDR2 is FQNEAQ. Trimming took 5 bases from V and 0 from J; bases not matched to a gene: 10. CDR3 length: 18 residues. The CDR3 region has the DNA TGTGCCAGCAGCGGGGGACTAGCGGGGTTTACTAACTCCTACGAGCAGTACTTC. It encodes CASSGGLAGFTNSYEQYF.

This clonotype appeared a few times. This sequence joins TRBV3-1 and TRBJ1-1; 9 bases are shared with TRBD1. Germline loops: CDR1 LGHDT, CDR2 YNNKEL (reference sequence). The CDR3 has 16 residues. V gave up 2 bases and J gave up 4 bases; unmatched junction bases: 8. CDR3 nucleotide sequence: TGTGCCAGCAGCCAACCTAACAGGGGGCGAGGCACTGAAGCTTTCTTT. Its translation is CASSQPNRGRGTEAFF.

The rearrangement joins TRBV20-1 to TRBJ2-2; 9 nucleotides line up with TRBD2. V lost 1 base and J lost 5; bases outside the gene matches: 5. CDR1 is DFQATT and CDR2 is SNEGSKA in the germline V gene (reference sequence). The CDR3 is made up of 15 amino acids. CDR3 sequence reads: CSARVAGVGTGELFF. DNA of the CDR3: TGCAGTGCTAGAGTAGCGGGAGTGGGAACCGGGGAGCTGTTTTTT.

The rearrangement joins TRBV10-3 to TRBJ1-5, with D maybe TRBD1 (5 bases). Germline values: CDR1 ENHRY, CDR2 SYGVKD. The germline V and J ends were trimmed by 0 bases and 2 bases, with 14 bases remaining between them. The CDR3 totals 17 residues. Here the CDR3 DNA reads TGTGCCATCAGTGAGTCATTCGGAGAAGGGGGCAATCAGCCCCAGCATTTT. This sequence encodes CAISESFGEGGNQPQHF.

The genes are TRBV3-1 and TRBJ1-1; D not resolved. The CDR3 spans 14 residues. The V and J ends lost 2 bases and 4 bases respectively, with 11 bases between them. CDR1 is LGHDT and CDR2 is YNNKEL in the germline V gene (reference sequence). In DNA, the CDR3 is TGTGCCAGCAGCCAACCTGGGCCCGTCACTGAAGCTTTCTTT. Translated, it gives CASSQPGPVTEAFF.

This clonotype has a handful of counts. The chain links TRBV5-1 to TRBJ2-4, with 9 bases aligning to TRBD1. V was clipped by 2 bases and J by 11 bases; unmatched bases: 5. The germline CDR1 and CDR2 sequences are SGHRS and YFSETQ. The CDR3 consists of 13 residues. The CDR3 loop reads CASSLRGQGLQYF. The CDR3, as DNA: TGCGCCAGCAGCTTACGGGGACAGGGCCTTCAGTACTTC.

This clonotype was picked up a small number of times. The CDR3: CASSFPGTFANTGELFF. The CDR3 DNA follows: TGTGCCAGCAGCTTTCCGGGCACGTTCGCGAACACCGGGGAGCTGTTTTTT. The chain uses TRBV5-6 and TRBJ2-2; D gene unclear. The germline gives CDR1 SGHDT, CDR2 YYEEEE. Deletions cut 2 bases from V and 0 bases from J, with 14 bases between. The CDR3 has 17 amino acids.

This clonotype showed up just a few times. V and J are TRBV6-2 or TRBV6-3 and TRBJ1-1, with no clear D. Trimming pared 2 bases from V and 3 bases from J, leaving 7 bases between. The CDR3 extends over 13 amino acids. Germline values: CDR1 MNHEY, CDR2 SVGEGT. The CDR3 nucleotides are TGTGCCAGCAGTTACGTGGGTCACACTGAAGCTTTCTTT. Its protein is CASSYVGHTEAFF.

The CDR3 DNA is TGCGCCAGCAGCCAAGAGGAGGGGGTCGGTTACACCGGGGAGCTGTTTTTT. This gives the protein CASSQEEGVGYTGELFF. The chain combines TRBV4-3 with TRBJ2-2; D is tentatively TRBD1 or TRBD2 (6 bases each). V shed 0 bases and J shed 3 bases, with 14 bases lying between them. CDR3 length equals 17 residues. From germline, CDR1 is LGHNA and CDR2 YSLEER.

Only a few counts were recorded for this clonotype. The chain has TRBV6-1 and TRBJ1-5; 7 positions match TRBD1. This CDR3 spans 15 amino acids. The V gene end was trimmed by 6 bases and the J gene end by 4 bases; junction bases not matched to a gene: 9. Germline V CDR1 and CDR2: MNHNS, SASEGT. Here the CDR3 reads CASSPGTVGNQPQHF. Here the CDR3 DNA reads TGTGCCAGCAGCCCCGGGACAGTAGGGAATCAGCCCCAGCATTTT.

The chain links TRBV29-1 to TRBJ2-1; D call uncertain. CDR1 and CDR2 (germline): SQVTM, ANQGSEA. The V and J ends lost 4 bases and 0 bases respectively, with 7 bases between them. This CDR3 region has 13 residues. CDR3: CSVGAASYNEQFF. The CDR3 nucleotides read TGCAGCGTTGGGGCAGCCTCCTACAATGAGCAGTTCTTC.

The chain couples TRBV28 to TRBJ2-3; weak D call: TRBD2 (5 bases). The V gene's germline CDR1 is MDHEN and CDR2 SYDVKM. This CDR3 comprises 15 residues. With 11 bases removed from V and 2 bases from J, the gap between germline ends came to 20 bases. CDR3 residues: CASERGFLITDTQYF. CDR3 coding DNA: TGTGCCTCCGAAAGAGGGTTCCTTATCACAGATACGCAGTATTTT.

This clonotype was seen just once. The chain recombines TRBV28 with TRBJ2-7, with D uncertain. Germline V lookup: CDR1 MDHEN, CDR2 SYDVKM. This CDR3 is built from 13 residues. Trimming took off 7 bases at V and 7 bases at J, with 17 bases between the two ends. CDR3 bases: TGTGCCAGCACCCTAGGGTCACTTGGAGAGCAGTACTTC. Amino acids: CASTLGSLGEQYF.

This clonotype was recorded many times. The J gene is TRBJ2-3, the V gene TRBV12-3 or TRBV12-4; D ambiguous. This CDR3 comprises 13 residues. V shed 6 bases and J shed 4 bases, with 11 bases lying between them. This CDR3 is CASSPETPDTQYF. The CDR3 DNA reads as TGTGCCAGCAGCCCCGAGACCCCAGATACGCAGTATTTT.

This clonotype appeared a few times. The chain's CDR3 is CASSSRTSGRVGEQFF. CDR3 DNA: TGTGCCAGCAGCTCCCGGACTAGCGGGAGGGTGGGTGAGCAGTTCTTC. V usage is TRBV7-2 and J usage is TRBJ2-1, with 15 bases matching TRBD2. V lost 4 bases, J lost 9 bases, and 7 bases stayed unmatched. This CDR3 spans 16 amino acids. Germline CDR1 is SGHTA and CDR2 is FQGNSA.

This clonotype has a handful of counts. The chain uses TRBV28 and TRBJ2-1, with no clear D. The germline gives CDR1 MDHEN, CDR2 SYDVKM. Trimming removed 7 bases at V and 9 bases at J, with 22 bases between. This CDR3 is built from 15 residues. The CDR3 DNA sequence: TGTGCCAGCAATACCAATCGGGTGGTTTCGGGTGAGCAGTTCTTC. Translating it yields CASNTNRVVSGEQFF.

The V gene is TRBV5-1, the J gene TRBJ2-7; D is unresolved. Germline V gene sequence: CDR1 SGHRS, CDR2 YFSETQ. With 0 bases removed from V and 3 bases from J, the gap between germline ends came to 13 bases. The CDR3 runs to 15 residues. CDR3 residues: CASSLAPENFYEQYF. DNA for the CDR3: TGCGCCAGCAGCTTGGCCCCGGAAAATTTCTACGAGCAGTACTTC. Looking up the rest from reference TRBV5-1 and TRBJ2-7 gives the full variable domain: KAGVTQTPRYLIKTRGQQVTLSCSPISGHRSVSWYQQTPGQGLQFLFEYFSETQRNKGNFPGRFSGRQFSNSRSEMNVSTLELGDSALYLCASSLAPENFYEQYFGPGTRLTVT.

This clonotype was observed a few times. This chain connects TRBV7-6 to TRBJ2-5; 8 bases are shared with TRBD2. The CDR3 totals 14 residues. The germline gives CDR1 SGHVS, CDR2 FNYEAQ. J lost 2 bases, V lost 4 bases, and 3 bases had no gene match. CDR3 residues: CASSSAGGQETQYF. CDR3 DNA sequence: TGTGCCAGCAGCTCCGCGGGGGGACAAGAGACCCAGTACTTC.

The V gene is TRBV5-5, the J gene TRBJ2-7; the D gene is possibly TRBD2 (5 bases). This CDR3 comprises 13 residues. V was cut by 2 bases and J by 3 bases, with 9 bases left in between. CDR1 SGHKS and CDR2 YYEKEE come from the germline V gene (reference sequence). CDR3 coding DNA: TGTGCCAGCAGCTTCCCCGCGGGCTACGAGCAGTACTTC. It yields the protein CASSFPAGYEQYF. Looking up the rest from reference TRBV5-5 and TRBJ2-7 gives the full variable domain: DAGVTQSPTHLIKTRGQQVTLRCSPISGHKSVSWYQQVLGQGPQFIFQYYEKEERGRGNFPDRFSARQFPNYSSELNVNALLLGDSALYLCASSFPAGYEQYFGPGTRLTVT.

The chain recombines TRBV5-1 with TRBJ2-1; unclear D gene. Germline loops: CDR1 SGHRS, CDR2 YFSETQ. Trimming left V 0 bases short and J 8 bases short, with 9 bases between. The CDR3 totals 13 residues. CDR3 nucleotide sequence: TGCGCCAGCAGCTTGGGCAGCTCAGATGAGCAGTTCTTC. Its translation: CASSLGSSDEQFF.

This clonotype has more than one count but fewer than ten. J is TRBJ2-1 and V is TRBV20-1; the D call may be TRBD1 or TRBD2 (7 bases each). CDR1 and CDR2 from the germline V gene are DFQATT and SNEGSKA (reference sequence). CDR3 length: 14 amino acids. Between the trimmed V and J ends, which lost 6 bases and 8 bases, there was a span of 20 bases. CDR3 nucleotide sequence: TGCAGTGCCGAGAGCGGGACAGATAGCGATGAGCAGTTCTTC. This codes for CSAESGTDSDEQFF.

The chain carries TRBV7-2 and TRBJ2-3; D is possibly TRBD1 or TRBD2 (6 bases each). V was shortened by 1 base and J by 4 bases, with 15 bases between the two germline ends. The germline V gene has CDR1 SGHTA and CDR2 FQGNSA. The CDR3 length is 16 residues. CDR3 bases: TGTGCCAGCAGCTTAGTCACGGGGGCTGGCGCAGATACGCAGTATTTT. Translating gives CASSLVTGAGADTQYF.

This clonotype was recorded at least ten times. V usage is TRBV5-1 and J usage is TRBJ2-1; 10 bases fit TRBD2. Germline loops: CDR1 SGHRS, CDR2 YFSETQ. The V and J ends lost 4 bases and 2 bases, in that order; junction bases with no gene match: 6. The CDR3 sequence is 16 residues long. The CDR3 sequence: CASSLQREGPYNEQFF. The DNA of the CDR3 is TGCGCCAGCAGCCTCCAGCGGGAGGGACCCTACAATGAGCAGTTCTTC.

This clonotype was counted only a few times. J is TRBJ1-2 and V is TRBV4-1; 7 bases line up with TRBD1. CDR1 and CDR2 from the germline V gene are MGHRA and YSYEKL. This CDR3 has 16 residues. The J segment lost 0 bases and the V segment lost 2 bases, leaving 6 bases of the junction unmatched. The DNA of the CDR3 is TGCGCCAGCAGCCAAACAACGGGACAGACTAACTATGGCTACACCTTC. This encodes CASSQTTGQTNYGYTF.

This clonotype was observed a few times. This chain links TRBV9 with TRBJ2-3; D not resolved. CDR3 length equals 17 residues. Germline V lookup: CDR1 SGDLS, CDR2 YYNGEE. V gave up 3 bases and J gave up 2 bases, with 19 bases separating them. The CDR3 reads CASSDNLAAPFTDTQYF. The CDR3 coding sequence is TGTGCCAGCAGCGACAACCTGGCGGCGCCCTTCACAGATACGCAGTATTTT. Full variable domain (outside the CDR3, taken from reference TRBV9 and TRBJ2-3): DSGVTQTPKHLITATGQRVTLRCSPRSGDLSVYWYQQSLDQGLQFLIQYYNGEERAKGNILERFSAQQFPDLHSELNLSSLELGDSALYFCASSDNLAAPFTDTQYFGPGTRLTVL.

This clonotype was seen repeatedly, ten times or more. This chain uses TRBV11-2 with TRBJ2-3; 7 bases fit TRBD1. The V gene's germline CDR1 is SGHAT and CDR2 FQNNGV. This CDR3 is built from 17 residues. The V segment lost 3 bases and the J segment 0 bases; nucleotides outside the gene matches: 9. CDR3 protein: CASSFWDRFDSTDTQYF. For the CDR3, the DNA is TGTGCCAGCAGCTTCTGGGACAGATTTGATAGCACAGATACGCAGTATTTT. Full variable domain (missing parts from reference TRBV11-2 and TRBJ2-3): EAGVAQSPRYKIIEKRQSVAFWCNPISGHATLYWYQQILGQGPKLLIQFQNNGVVDDSQLPKDRFSAERLKGVDSTLKIQPAKLEDSAVYLCASSFWDRFDSTDTQYFGPGTRLTVL.

V is TRBV20-1 and J is TRBJ2-1; 9 positions match TRBD1. The CDR3 loop spans 16 amino acids. J lost 6 bases, V lost 6 bases, and 15 bases had no gene match. In germline, CDR1 is DFQATT, CDR2 SNEGSKA (reference sequence). The DNA of the CDR3 is TGCAGTGCCAGTCCTCCGGGACAGGGTACCGTCAATGAGCAGTTCTTC. This sequence encodes CSASPPGQGTVNEQFF.

The chain couples TRBV4-2 to TRBJ2-7; D ambiguous. Per germline, CDR1 LGHNA and CDR2 YNFKEQ. This CDR3 region has 15 residues. Trimming removed 0 bases at V and 0 bases at J, with 9 bases between. CDR3 coding DNA: TGTGCCAGCAGCCAAGACGTGGGTTTCTCCTACGAGCAGTACTTC. Translation: CASSQDVGFSYEQYF.